What follows are 26 T cell receptor beta chains derived from one specimen sequenced in a study of blood T cell repertoires in COVID-19. Using immunoSEQ multiplex PCR, the repertoire was profiled, and TCRdb retains in-frame clones only, with some absent. The sample consists of about 400,000 clones, 70% to 90% of them appearing once. Sequencing was carried out using PBMCs or T cells enriched from blood (not recorded which). The receptors were sampled from a middle-aged woman with acute COVID-19.

The gene calls are TRBV6-5 and TRBJ1-2; a weak D match, TRBD1 (5 bases). V lost 5 bases, J lost 5 bases, and 12 bases lay in between. This CDR3 is 13 amino acids long. CDR1 is MNHEY, CDR2 SVGAGI, per germline. This CDR3 reads CASSRQGVYGYTF. CDR3 sequence (DNA): TGTGCCAGCAGTAGACAAGGGGTGTATGGCTACACCTTC.

The rearrangement links TRBV5-1 to TRBJ1-6, with 11 bases fitting TRBD1. V lost 4 bases and J lost 10; bases outside the gene matches: 4. CDR1 and CDR2 (germline): SGHRS, YFSETQ. The length of the CDR3 is 14 residues. The CDR3 region is CASSRTGGESPLHF. The CDR3 DNA sequence: TGCGCCAGCAGCAGGACAGGGGGCGAATCACCCCTCCACTTT. The complete variable domain, with remaining parts taken from reference TRBV5-1 and TRBJ1-6, reads KAGVTQTPRYLIKTRGQQVTLSCSPISGHRSVSWYQQTPGQGLQFLFEYFSETQRNKGNFPGRFSGRQFSNSRSEMNVSTLELGDSALYLCASSRTGGESPLHFGNGTRLTVT.

The gene calls are TRBV19 and TRBJ1-5, with 7 positions matching TRBD1. The CDR3 loop spans 15 amino acids. V trimming: 7 bases; J trimming: 0 bases; junction bases outside the gene matches: 6. Per germline, CDR1 LNHDA and CDR2 SQIVND (reference sequence). The CDR3 DNA sequence: TGTGCCAGTACCGGGGGACAGCATAGCAATCAGCCCCAGCATTTT. Protein product: CASTGGQHSNQPQHF.

V and J are TRBV12-3 or TRBV12-4 and TRBJ2-1; D unresolved. There are 11 residues in the CDR3. The ends were cut back, 7 bases at V and 3 bases at J, with 4 bases in the middle. CDR3 protein: CASNNYNEQFF. The CDR3 DNA follows: TGTGCCAGCAACAACTACAATGAGCAGTTCTTC.

This clone has just a few counts. The chain uses TRBV6-5 and TRBJ2-7, with a weak D call TRBD1 (6 bases). The CDR3 is 14 residues long. V lost 0 bases and J 5 bases, leaving 11 bases between the germline ends. The germline CDR1 and CDR2 sequences are MNHEY and SVGAGI. CDR3 sequence reads: CASSYSTRGHEQYF. DNA for the CDR3: TGTGCCAGCAGTTACTCGACCAGGGGCCACGAGCAGTACTTC.

This clone was seen once. The CDR3 here is CASSPETASYEQYF. As DNA, the CDR3 is TGTGCCAGTAGTCCCGAGACAGCGTCTTACGAGCAGTACTTC. The chain joins TRBV19 to TRBJ2-7, with a tentative D call TRBD1 (5 bases). This CDR3 contains 14 residues. V gave up 5 bases and J gave up 4 bases, with 15 bases separating them. Germline lookup yields CDR1 LNHDA and CDR2 SQIVND (reference sequence).

The rearrangement joins TRBV19 to TRBJ1-6, with TRBD1 as a possible D gene (5 bases). The CDR3 is 15 residues long. The germline V gene encodes CDR1 LNHDA and CDR2 SQIVND (reference sequence). V was trimmed by 2 bases and J by 9 bases, leaving 14 bases between them. The CDR3 reads CASSISGQGLSPLHF. CDR3 sequence (DNA): TGTGCCAGTAGTATATCGGGCCAGGGTCTTTCACCCCTCCACTTT.

The CDR3, as DNA: TGTGCCAGCACCCTTAGCCGGGACAGGGGGAATGTTAACACCGGGGAGCTGTTTTTT. Its protein is CASTLSRDRGNVNTGELFF. This sequence joins TRBV7-6 and TRBJ2-2; 11 bases are shared with TRBD1. This CDR3 is 19 amino acids long. Germline lookup yields CDR1 SGHVS and CDR2 FNYEAQ. J gave up 2 bases and V 7 bases, and 15 bases lay outside the gene matches.

V is TRBV10-2 and J is TRBJ1-5; 7 bases are a match to TRBD1. The CDR3 totals 15 residues. Unmatched junction bases numbered 6, after V lost 2 bases and J lost 5 bases. CDR1 is WSHSY, CDR2 SAAADI, per germline. CDR3 sequence reads: CASSEPGTAYQPQHF. The CDR3 DNA reads TGCGCCAGCAGTGAGCCCGGGACAGCGTATCAGCCCCAGCATTTT.

The V and J genes are TRBV5-6 and TRBJ1-1; D gene unclear. V was trimmed by 2 bases and J by 13 bases, leaving 6 bases between them. The CDR3 runs to 9 residues. Germline assignment: CDR1 SGHDT and CDR2 YYEEEE. In DNA, the CDR3 is TGTGCCAGCAGCTTAGACATTTTCTTT. Translating gives CASSLDIFF.

This clone was observed once. J is TRBJ2-5 and V is TRBV28; D perhaps matches TRBD2 (5 bases). The CDR3 contains 15 residues. Germline V gene data show CDR1 as MDHEN and CDR2 as SYDVKM. V was pared by 1 base and J by 4 bases, with 13 bases between. The CDR3 reads CASSLYRGIRETQYF. For the CDR3, the DNA is TGTGCCAGCAGTTTATACCGAGGGATTCGAGAGACCCAGTACTTC. Complete variable domain (other parts from reference TRBV28 and TRBJ2-5): DVKVTQSSRYLVKRTGEKVFLECVQDMDHENMFWYRQDPGLGLRLIYFSYDVKMKEKGDIPEGYSVSREKKERFSLILESASTNQTSMYLCASSLYRGIRETQYFGPGTRLLVL.

The chain carries TRBV5-5 and TRBJ2-3; weak D call: TRBD1 (5 bases). Germline CDR1 reads SGHKS; CDR2 reads YYEKEE (reference sequence). V was trimmed by 4 bases and J by 3 bases, leaving 6 bases between them. This CDR3 region has 12 residues. The CDR3 loop is CASSHRTDTQYF. The DNA for the CDR3 is TGTGCCAGCAGCCACAGGACAGATACGCAGTATTTT.

A remark on this clone: A read error may produce the germline difference seen at one junction end. The rearrangement links TRBV25-1 to TRBJ2-7; 7 bases agree with TRBD1. This CDR3 comprises 11 residues. Germline V gene lookup returns CDR1 MGHDK and CDR2 SYGVNS. The CDR3 spells CASSDPSTGHF. The CDR3 region has the DNA TGTGCCAGCAGTGACCCATCGACAGGGCACTTC.

V usage is TRBV2 and J usage is TRBJ1-2, with 8 positions matching TRBD1. The CDR3 is 18 amino acids. The junction had 18 bases not matched to a gene; V was cut back by 5 bases and J by 4 bases. Germline V gene data show CDR1 as SNHLY and CDR2 as FYNNEI. The CDR3 reads CASSYNRLGQASSYGYTF. The DNA for the CDR3 is TGTGCCAGCAGTTACAACCGCCTGGGACAGGCCTCCTCCTATGGCTACACCTTC.

This clone was found a few times. The rearrangement uses TRBV6-1 and TRBJ1-2; 7 bases match TRBD1. This CDR3 comprises 16 residues. V trimming: 4 bases; J trimming: 2 bases; junction bases outside the gene matches: 10. CDR1 and CDR2 from the germline V gene are MNHNS and SASEGT. CDR3 loop: CASSVTQQGLNYGYTF. CDR3 nucleotide sequence: TGTGCCAGCAGTGTCACCCAACAGGGGCTAAACTATGGCTACACCTTC.

The chain couples TRBV19 to TRBJ1-6; D gene ambiguous. This CDR3 contains 15 residues. V lost 8 bases, J lost 0 bases, and 11 bases lay in between. Germline-derived CDR1 and CDR2 are LNHDA and SQIVND (reference sequence). CDR3 nucleotides: TGTGCCAGTTCAACCATGAGCTCCTATAATTCACCCCTCCACTTT. Its protein is CASSTMSSYNSPLHF. The full variable domain, its missing parts supplied by reference TRBV19 and TRBJ1-6, is DGGITQSPKYLFRKEGQNVTLSCEQNLNHDAMYWYRQDPGQGLRLIYYSQIVNDFQKGDIAEGYSVSREKKESFPLTVTSAQKNPTAFYLCASSTMSSYNSPLHFGNGTRLTVT.

The rearrangement uses TRBV29-1 and TRBJ1-5; TRBD1 might be the D (5 bases). Germline lookup yields CDR1 SQVTM and CDR2 ANQGSEA. The CDR3 totals 15 residues. V lost 4 bases to trimming and J lost 4 bases, with 17 bases between them. The CDR3 reads CSVVFGGGDNQPQHF. The DNA for the CDR3 is TGCAGCGTTGTTTTCGGGGGAGGCGATAATCAGCCCCAGCATTTT.

V gene TRBV13 combines with J gene TRBJ2-1; no definite D call. From germline, CDR1 is PRHDT and CDR2 FYEKMQ (reference sequence). The V and J ends lost 6 bases and 9 bases respectively, with 9 bases between them. The CDR3 is made up of 11 amino acids. The CDR3 coding sequence is TGTGCCAGCAGATCCTCCGGTGAGCAGTTCTTC. Protein: CASRSSGEQFF.

The chain recombines TRBV19 with TRBJ2-5, with 7 bases that match TRBD2. Germline lookup yields CDR1 LNHDA and CDR2 SQIVND (reference sequence). J lost 6 bases, V lost 2 bases, and 21 bases had no gene match. This CDR3 is 19 amino acids long. The CDR3 nucleotides read TGTGCCAGTAGTATACCCCACCGTTTTCTAGGGACTACCCGAAAGACCCAGTACTTC. Its translation is CASSIPHRFLGTTRKTQYF.

This clone has only one observation. The chain carries TRBV7-8 and TRBJ1-5, with D perhaps TRBD1 (5 bases). Trimming pared 0 bases from V and 7 bases from J, leaving 13 bases between. Per the germline V gene, CDR1 is SGHVS and CDR2 is FQNEAQ. The CDR3 contains 15 residues. The CDR3: CASSLAMGDWQPQHF. For the CDR3, the DNA is TGTGCCAGCAGCTTAGCGATGGGGGACTGGCAGCCCCAGCATTTT.

Points on this clone: Other DNA sequences in this sample translate to the same CDR3. The rearrangement joins TRBV2 to TRBJ1-5; D is perhaps TRBD1 (5 bases). Trimming took off 2 bases at V and 7 bases at J, with 9 bases between the two ends. This CDR3 spans 13 amino acids. Germline V gene sequence: CDR1 SNHLY, CDR2 FYNNEI. This CDR3 reads CASSEQGGQPQHF. In DNA form, the CDR3 reads TGTGCCAGCAGTGAACAGGGAGGGCAGCCCCAGCATTTT.

This rearrangement joins TRBV4-1 to TRBJ1-6; 8 nucleotides line up with TRBD1. Germline assignment: CDR1 MGHRA and CDR2 YSYEKL. This CDR3 comprises 14 residues. With 1 base clipped from V and 10 bases from J, the junction kept 3 bases outside the gene matches. The DNA of the CDR3 is TGCGCCAGCAGCCAAGCACAGGGGGGATCACCCCTCCACTTT. This encodes CASSQAQGGSPLHF.

A single count supports this clone. The rearrangement joins TRBV18 to TRBJ2-2; 10 nucleotides agree with TRBD1. CDR1 and CDR2 (germline): KGHSH, LQKENI. This CDR3 is built from 16 residues. The J segment lost 0 bases and the V segment lost 5 bases, leaving 3 bases of the junction unmatched. CDR3 nucleotide sequence: TGTGCCAGCTCAATGGGGACAGGGGCGAACACCGGGGAGCTGTTTTTT. Translated, it gives CASSMGTGANTGELFF.

J is TRBJ2-7 and V is TRBV21-1; the table's D gene call, TRBD2, was not cross checked with the DNA. TRBV21-1 is a pseudogene locus. The CDR3 extends over 11 amino acids. The CDR3 region has the DNA TGTGCCAGCAGCAAGAGCTACGAGCAGTACTTC. This translates into CASSKSYEQYF.

As regards this clone: Distinct nucleotide sequences in the sample also encode this CDR3. The rearrangement links TRBV5-1 to TRBJ1-3, with D possibly being TRBD1 (6 bases). V lost 0 bases and J 0 bases, leaving 10 bases between the germline ends. Germline V gives CDR1 SGHRS, CDR2 YFSETQ. The CDR3 runs to 16 residues. CDR3 amino acids: CASSLGGQNSGNTIYF. CDR3 coding DNA: TGCGCCAGCAGCTTGGGCGGACAGAACTCTGGAAACACCATATATTTT.

This clone was detected once. This sequence joins TRBV15 and TRBJ2-7, with D possibly matching TRBD2 (5 bases). Trimming shortened V by 0 bases and J by 8 bases, and 23 bases separated the two germline ends. The CDR3 contains 17 residues. Germline-derived CDR1 and CDR2 are LNHNV and YYDKDF (reference sequence). CDR3 amino acids: CATSREGLSSSASKQYF. The DNA of the CDR3 is TGTGCCACCAGCAGAGAGGGTTTGTCCTCGAGCGCTAGCAAGCAGTACTTC.